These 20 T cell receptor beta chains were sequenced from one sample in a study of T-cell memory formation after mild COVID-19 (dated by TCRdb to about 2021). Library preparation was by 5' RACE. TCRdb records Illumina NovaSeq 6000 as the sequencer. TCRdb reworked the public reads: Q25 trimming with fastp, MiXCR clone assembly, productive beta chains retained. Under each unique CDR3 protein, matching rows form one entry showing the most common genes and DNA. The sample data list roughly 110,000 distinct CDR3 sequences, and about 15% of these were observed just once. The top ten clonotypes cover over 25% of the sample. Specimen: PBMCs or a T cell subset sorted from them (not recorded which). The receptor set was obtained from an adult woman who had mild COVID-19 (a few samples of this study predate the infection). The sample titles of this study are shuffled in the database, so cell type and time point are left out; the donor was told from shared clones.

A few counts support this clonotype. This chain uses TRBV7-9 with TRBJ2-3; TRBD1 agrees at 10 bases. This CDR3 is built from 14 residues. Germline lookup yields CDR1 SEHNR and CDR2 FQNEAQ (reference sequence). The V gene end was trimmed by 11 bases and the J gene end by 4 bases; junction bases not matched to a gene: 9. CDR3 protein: CAGEGQGRPDTQYF. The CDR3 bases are TGTGCCGGCGAGGGACAGGGGAGGCCAGATACGCAGTATTTT.

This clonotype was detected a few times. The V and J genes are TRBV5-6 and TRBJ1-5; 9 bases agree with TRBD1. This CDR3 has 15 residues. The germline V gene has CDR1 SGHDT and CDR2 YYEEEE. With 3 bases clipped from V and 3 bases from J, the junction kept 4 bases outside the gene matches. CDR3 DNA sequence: TGTGCCAGCAGCTCCGGACAGGGGAACAATCAGCCCCAGCATTTT. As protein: CASSSGQGNNQPQHF. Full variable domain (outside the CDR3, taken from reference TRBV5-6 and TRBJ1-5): DAGVTQSPTHLIKTRGQQVTLRCSPKSGHDTVSWYQQALGQGPQFIFQYYEEEERQRGNFPDRFSGHQFPNYSSELNVNALLLGDSALYLCASSSGQGNNQPQHFGDGTRLSIL.

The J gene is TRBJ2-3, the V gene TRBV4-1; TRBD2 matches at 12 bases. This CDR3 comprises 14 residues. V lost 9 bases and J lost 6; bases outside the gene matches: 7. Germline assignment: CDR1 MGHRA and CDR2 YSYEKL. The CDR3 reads CASTLAGGVDTQYF. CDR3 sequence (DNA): TGCGCCAGTACTCTAGCGGGGGGGGTGGATACGCAGTATTTT.

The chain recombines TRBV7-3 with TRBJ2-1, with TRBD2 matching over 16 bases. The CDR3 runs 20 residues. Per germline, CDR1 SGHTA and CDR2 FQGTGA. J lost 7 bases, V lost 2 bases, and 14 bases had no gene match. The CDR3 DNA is TGTGCCAGCAGCTTATGGCCTCCGGGACTAGCGGGAGGGCCAGAGAATGAGCAGTTCTTC. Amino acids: CASSLWPPGLAGGPENEQFF.

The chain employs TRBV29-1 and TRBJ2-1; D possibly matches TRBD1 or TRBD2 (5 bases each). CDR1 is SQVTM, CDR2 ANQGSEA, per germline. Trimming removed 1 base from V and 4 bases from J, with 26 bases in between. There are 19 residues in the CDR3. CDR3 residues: CSVEGGVDSSGFSYNEQFF. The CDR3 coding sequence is TGCAGCGTTGAAGGAGGCGTAGACAGTTCGGGGTTCTCATACAATGAGCAGTTCTTC.

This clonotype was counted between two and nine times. Here the CDR3 reads CASSPARTFYEQYF. CDR3 DNA: TGTGCCAGCAGTCCTGCGCGGACTTTCTACGAGCAGTACTTC. The genes are TRBV6-2 or TRBV6-3 and TRBJ2-7; D might be TRBD2 (5 bases). V dropped 5 bases and J dropped 3 bases, with 14 bases sitting between them. The CDR3 is made up of 14 amino acids. CDR1 is MNHEY and CDR2 is SVGEGT in the germline V gene.

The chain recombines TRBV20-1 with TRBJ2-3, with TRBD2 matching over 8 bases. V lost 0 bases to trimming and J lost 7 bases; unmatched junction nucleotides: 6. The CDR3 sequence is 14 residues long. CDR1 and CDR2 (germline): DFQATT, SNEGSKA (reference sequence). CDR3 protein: CSAREDGGGHTQYF. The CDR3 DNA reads TGCAGTGCTAGAGAAGACGGGGGGGGCCATACGCAGTATTTT.

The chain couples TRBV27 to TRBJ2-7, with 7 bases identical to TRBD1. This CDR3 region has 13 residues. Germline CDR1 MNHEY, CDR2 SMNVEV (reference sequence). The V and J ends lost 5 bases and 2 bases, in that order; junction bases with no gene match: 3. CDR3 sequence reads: CASSPTGPYEQYF. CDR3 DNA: TGTGCCAGCAGTCCGACAGGGCCCTACGAGCAGTACTTC.

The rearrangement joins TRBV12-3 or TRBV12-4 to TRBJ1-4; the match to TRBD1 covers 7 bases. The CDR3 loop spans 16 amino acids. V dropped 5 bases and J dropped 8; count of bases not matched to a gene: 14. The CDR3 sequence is CASSHKTGHIVEKLFF. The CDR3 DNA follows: TGTGCCAGCAGTCATAAGACAGGGCATATAGTCGAAAAACTGTTTTTT.

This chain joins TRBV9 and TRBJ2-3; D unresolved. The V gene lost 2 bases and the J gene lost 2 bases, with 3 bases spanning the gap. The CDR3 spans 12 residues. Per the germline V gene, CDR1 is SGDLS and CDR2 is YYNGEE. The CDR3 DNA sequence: TGTGCCAGCAGCGTCGCCACAGATACGCAGTATTTT. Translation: CASSVATDTQYF.

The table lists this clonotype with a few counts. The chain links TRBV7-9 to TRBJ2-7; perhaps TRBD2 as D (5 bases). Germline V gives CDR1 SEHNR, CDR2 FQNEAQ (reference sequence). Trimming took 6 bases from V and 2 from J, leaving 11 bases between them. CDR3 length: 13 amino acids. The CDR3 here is CASSYPSTYEQYF. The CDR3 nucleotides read TGTGCCAGCAGTTATCCTAGCACCTACGAGCAGTACTTC.

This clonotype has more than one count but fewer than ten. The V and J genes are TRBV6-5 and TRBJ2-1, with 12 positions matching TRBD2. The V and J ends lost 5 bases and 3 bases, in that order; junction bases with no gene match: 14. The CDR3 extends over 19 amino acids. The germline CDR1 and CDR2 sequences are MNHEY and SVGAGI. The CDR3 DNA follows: TGTGCCAGCAGTCCATCGTCGACTAGCGGGGGACGACACTACAATGAGCAGTTCTTC. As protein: CASSPSSTSGGRHYNEQFF.

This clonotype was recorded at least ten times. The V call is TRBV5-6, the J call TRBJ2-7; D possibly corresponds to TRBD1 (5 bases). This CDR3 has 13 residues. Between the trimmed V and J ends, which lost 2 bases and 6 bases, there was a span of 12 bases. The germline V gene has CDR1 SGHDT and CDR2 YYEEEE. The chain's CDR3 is CASSFNQGSEQYF. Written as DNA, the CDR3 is TGTGCCAGCAGCTTTAATCAGGGAAGCGAGCAGTACTTC.

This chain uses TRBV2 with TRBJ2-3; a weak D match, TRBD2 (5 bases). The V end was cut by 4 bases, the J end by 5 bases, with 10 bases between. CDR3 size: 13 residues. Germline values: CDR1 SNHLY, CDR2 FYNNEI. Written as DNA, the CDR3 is TGTGCCAGCAGTGCACTAGAGGGAGATACGCAGTATTTT. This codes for CASSALEGDTQYF.

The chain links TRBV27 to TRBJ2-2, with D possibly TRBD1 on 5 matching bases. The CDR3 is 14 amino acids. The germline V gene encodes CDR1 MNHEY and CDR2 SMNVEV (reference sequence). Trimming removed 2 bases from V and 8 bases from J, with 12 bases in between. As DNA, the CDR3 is TGTGCCAGCAGTTTAGGCAGGGTTGGGGGGGAGCTGTTTTTT. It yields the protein CASSLGRVGGELFF.

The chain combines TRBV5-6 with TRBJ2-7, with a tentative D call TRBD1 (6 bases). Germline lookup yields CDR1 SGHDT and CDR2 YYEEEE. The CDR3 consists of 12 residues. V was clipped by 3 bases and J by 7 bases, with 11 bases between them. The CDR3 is CASSWDTLEQYF. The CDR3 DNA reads TGTGCCAGCAGCTGGGACACTTTGGAGCAGTACTTC.

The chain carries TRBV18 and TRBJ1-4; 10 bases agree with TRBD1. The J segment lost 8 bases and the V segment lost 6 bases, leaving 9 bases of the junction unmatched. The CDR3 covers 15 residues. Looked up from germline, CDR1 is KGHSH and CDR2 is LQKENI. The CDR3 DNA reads TGTGCCAGCTCCCAAGACAGGGGGCTAGAAGAAAAACTGTTTTTT. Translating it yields CASSQDRGLEEKLFF.

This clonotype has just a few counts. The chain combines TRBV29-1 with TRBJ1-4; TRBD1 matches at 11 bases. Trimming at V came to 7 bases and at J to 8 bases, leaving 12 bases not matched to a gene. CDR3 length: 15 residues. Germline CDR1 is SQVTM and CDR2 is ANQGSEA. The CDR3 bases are TGCAGCGCCGGACAGGGGGCCACTGTTAGGGAAAAACTGTTTTTT. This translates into CSAGQGATVREKLFF.

The CDR3, as DNA: TGCAGTGCTTATTCACTAGCGAGTTACTACGAGCAGTACTTC. Its protein product is CSAYSLASYYEQYF. The V and J genes are TRBV20-1 and TRBJ2-7; 7 positions agree with TRBD2. Per the germline V gene, CDR1 is DFQATT and CDR2 is SNEGSKA (reference sequence). The ends lost 5 bases at V and 3 bases at J; junction bases unmatched: 10. This CDR3 has 14 amino acids.

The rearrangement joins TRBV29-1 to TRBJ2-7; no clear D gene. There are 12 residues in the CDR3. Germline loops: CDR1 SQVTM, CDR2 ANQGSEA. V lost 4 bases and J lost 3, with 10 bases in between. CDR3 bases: TGCAGCGTTGCGGACGGAAACTACGAGCAGTACTTC. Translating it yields CSVADGNYEQYF.